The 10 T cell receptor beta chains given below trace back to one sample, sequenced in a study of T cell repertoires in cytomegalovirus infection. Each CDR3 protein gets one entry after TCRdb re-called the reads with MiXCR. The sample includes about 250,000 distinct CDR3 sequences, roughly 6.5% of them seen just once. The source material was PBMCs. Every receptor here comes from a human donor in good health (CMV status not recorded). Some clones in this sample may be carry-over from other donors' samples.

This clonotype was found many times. This CDR3 is CASSRGQGNPKLFF. The CDR3, as DNA: TGTGCCAGCAGCCGGGGACAGGGGAATCCCAAACTGTTTTTT. The chain recombines TRBV7-6 with TRBJ1-4; 10 nucleotides align to TRBD1. In germline, CDR1 is SGHVS, CDR2 FNYEAQ. The CDR3 length is 14 residues. The ends lost 5 bases at V and 11 bases at J; junction bases unmatched: 8.

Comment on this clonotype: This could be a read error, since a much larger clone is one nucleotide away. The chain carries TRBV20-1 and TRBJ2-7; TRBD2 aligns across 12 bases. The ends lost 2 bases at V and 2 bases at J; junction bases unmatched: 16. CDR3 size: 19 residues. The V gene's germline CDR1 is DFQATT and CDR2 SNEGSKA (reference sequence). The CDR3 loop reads CSARSLPSGGAVIPYEQYF. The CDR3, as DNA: TGCAGTGCTAGATCCCTCCCTAGCGGGGGGGCCGTCATCCCCTACGAGCAGTACTTC.

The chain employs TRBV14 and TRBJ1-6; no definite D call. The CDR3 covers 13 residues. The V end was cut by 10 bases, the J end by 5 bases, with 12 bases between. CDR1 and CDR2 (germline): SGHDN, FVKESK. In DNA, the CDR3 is TGTGCCATAACAGCGCTGAATAATTCACCCCTCCACTTT. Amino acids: CAITALNNSPLHF.

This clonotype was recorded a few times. The CDR3 sequence: CASSLVVVSDQETQYF. The CDR3 coding sequence is TGCGCCAGCAGCTTGGTTGTTGTTAGCGACCAAGAGACCCAGTACTTC. V gene TRBV5-1 combines with J gene TRBJ2-5; tentatively, D is TRBD2 (5 bases). CDR1 is SGHRS and CDR2 is YFSETQ in the germline V gene. The CDR3 is made up of 16 amino acids. The V end was cut by 0 bases, the J end by 0 bases, with 12 bases between.

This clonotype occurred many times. The CDR3 sequence is CASSTRTGISGANVLTF. CDR3 coding DNA: TGTGCCAGCAGCACCCGGACAGGGATCTCTGGGGCCAACGTCCTGACTTTC. This chain joins TRBV7-6 and TRBJ2-6; 8 bases align to TRBD1. Per the germline V gene, CDR1 is SGHVS and CDR2 is FNYEAQ. V dropped 5 bases and J dropped 0; count of bases not matched to a gene: 6. The CDR3 has 17 amino acids.

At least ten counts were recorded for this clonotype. CDR3 protein: CASSPPGYMNTEAFF. The CDR3 DNA reads TGTGCCAGCTCACCCCCAGGGTACATGAACACTGAAGCTTTCTTT. The chain combines TRBV18 with TRBJ1-1, with D perhaps matching TRBD1 (5 bases). The CDR3 has 15 amino acids. With 3 bases removed from V and 0 bases from J, the gap between germline ends came to 11 bases. CDR1 KGHSH and CDR2 LQKENI come from the germline V gene. Filled out from reference TRBV18 and TRBJ1-1, the complete variable domain reads NAGVMQNPRHLVRRRGQEARLRCSPMKGHSHVYWYRQLPEEGLKFMVYLQKENIIDESGMPKERFSAEFPKEGPSILRIQQVVRGDSAAYFCASSPPGYMNTEAFFGQGTRLTVV.

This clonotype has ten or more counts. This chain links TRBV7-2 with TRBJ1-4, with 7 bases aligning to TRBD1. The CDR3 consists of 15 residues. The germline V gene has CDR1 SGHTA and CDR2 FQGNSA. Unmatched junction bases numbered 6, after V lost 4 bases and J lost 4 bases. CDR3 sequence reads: CASSSRGQINEKLFF. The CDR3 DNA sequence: TGTGCCAGCAGCTCTAGGGGGCAGATTAATGAAAAACTGTTTTTT.

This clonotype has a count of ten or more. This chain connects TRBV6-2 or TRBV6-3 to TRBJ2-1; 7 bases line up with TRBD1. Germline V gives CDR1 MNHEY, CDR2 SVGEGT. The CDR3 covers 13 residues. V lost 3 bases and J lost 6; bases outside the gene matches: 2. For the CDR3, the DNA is TGTGCCAGCAGTTATCACAGGGGCAATGAGCAGTTCTTC. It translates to CASSYHRGNEQFF.

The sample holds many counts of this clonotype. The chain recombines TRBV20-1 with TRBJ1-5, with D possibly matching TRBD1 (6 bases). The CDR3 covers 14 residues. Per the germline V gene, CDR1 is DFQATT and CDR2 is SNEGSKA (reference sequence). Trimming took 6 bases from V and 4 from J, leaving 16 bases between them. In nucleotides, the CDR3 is TGCAGTGCGCAACCGACAGGCAATAATCAGCCCCAGCATTTT. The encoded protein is CSAQPTGNNQPQHF.

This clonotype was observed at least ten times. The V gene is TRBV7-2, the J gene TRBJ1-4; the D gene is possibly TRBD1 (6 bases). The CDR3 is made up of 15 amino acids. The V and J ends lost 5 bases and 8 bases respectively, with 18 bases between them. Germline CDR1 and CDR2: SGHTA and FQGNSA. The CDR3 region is CASSAQRGTAEKLFF. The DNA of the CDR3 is TGTGCCAGCAGCGCCCAGAGGGGGACGGCAGAAAAACTGTTTTTT.